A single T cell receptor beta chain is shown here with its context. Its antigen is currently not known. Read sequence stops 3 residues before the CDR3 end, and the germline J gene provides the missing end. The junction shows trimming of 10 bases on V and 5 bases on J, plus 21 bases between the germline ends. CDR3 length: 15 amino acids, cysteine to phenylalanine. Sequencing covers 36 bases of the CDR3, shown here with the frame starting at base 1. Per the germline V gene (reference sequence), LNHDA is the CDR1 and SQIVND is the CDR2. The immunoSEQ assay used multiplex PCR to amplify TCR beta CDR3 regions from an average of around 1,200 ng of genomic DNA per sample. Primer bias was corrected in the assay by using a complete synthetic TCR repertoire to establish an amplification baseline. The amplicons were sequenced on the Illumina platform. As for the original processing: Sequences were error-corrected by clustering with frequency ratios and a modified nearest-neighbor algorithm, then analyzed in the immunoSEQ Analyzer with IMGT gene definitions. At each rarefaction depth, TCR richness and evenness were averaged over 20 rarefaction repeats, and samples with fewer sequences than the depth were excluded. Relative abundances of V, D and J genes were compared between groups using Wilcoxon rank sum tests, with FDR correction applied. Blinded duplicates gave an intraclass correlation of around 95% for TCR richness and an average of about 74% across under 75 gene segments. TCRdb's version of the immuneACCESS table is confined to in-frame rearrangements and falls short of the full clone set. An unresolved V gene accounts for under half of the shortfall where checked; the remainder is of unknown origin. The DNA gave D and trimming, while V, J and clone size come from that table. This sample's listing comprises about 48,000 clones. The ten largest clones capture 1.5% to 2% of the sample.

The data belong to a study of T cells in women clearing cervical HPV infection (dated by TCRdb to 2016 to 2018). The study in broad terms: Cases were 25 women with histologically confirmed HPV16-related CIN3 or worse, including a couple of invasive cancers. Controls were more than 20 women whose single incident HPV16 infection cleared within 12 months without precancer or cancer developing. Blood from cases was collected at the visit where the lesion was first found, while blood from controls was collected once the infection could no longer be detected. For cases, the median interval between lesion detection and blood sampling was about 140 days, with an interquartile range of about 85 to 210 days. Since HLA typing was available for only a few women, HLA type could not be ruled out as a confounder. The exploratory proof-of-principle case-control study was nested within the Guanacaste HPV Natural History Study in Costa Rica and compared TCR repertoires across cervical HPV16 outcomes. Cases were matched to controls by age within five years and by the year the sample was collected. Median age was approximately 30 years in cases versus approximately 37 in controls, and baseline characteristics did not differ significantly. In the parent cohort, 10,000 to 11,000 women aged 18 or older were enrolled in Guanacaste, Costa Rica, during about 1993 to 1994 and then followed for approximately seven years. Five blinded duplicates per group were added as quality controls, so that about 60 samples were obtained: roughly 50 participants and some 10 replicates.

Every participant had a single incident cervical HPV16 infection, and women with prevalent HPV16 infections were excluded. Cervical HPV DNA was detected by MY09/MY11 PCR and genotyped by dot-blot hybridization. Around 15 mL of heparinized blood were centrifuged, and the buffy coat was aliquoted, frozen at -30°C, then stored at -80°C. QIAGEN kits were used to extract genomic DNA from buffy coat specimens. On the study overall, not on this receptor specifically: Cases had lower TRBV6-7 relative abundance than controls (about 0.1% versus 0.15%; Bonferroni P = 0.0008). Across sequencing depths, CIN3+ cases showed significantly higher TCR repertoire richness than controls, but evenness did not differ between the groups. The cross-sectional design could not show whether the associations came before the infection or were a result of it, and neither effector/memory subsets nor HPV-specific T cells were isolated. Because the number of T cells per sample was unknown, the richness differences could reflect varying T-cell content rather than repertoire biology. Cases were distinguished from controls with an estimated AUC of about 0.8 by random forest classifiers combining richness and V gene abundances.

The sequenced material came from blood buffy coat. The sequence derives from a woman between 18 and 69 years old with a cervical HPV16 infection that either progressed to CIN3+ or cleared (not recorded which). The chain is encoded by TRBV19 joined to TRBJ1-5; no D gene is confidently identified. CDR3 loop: CATTESSGEDQPQHF. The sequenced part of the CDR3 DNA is TGTGCCACCACTGAGTCCTCCGGGGAAGATCAGCCC.